The present T cell receptor beta chain was sequenced within a study of shared clonotypes between healthy human individuals. Sequencing used immunoSEQ multiplex PCR; TCRdb keeps in-frame clones, though not all of them. The sample lists a few million clones; roughly 92% were seen once. The study separated CD4+ cells into CD45RA+ naive and CD45RA-negative memory subsets. Notes on this clone: One end of the junction varies from germline; a read error may be responsible.

This TCR came from a young man in good health. Some clones in this sample may be carry-over from other donors' samples. Sequenced: naive CD4+ T cells from PBMCs. The subset denotes: CD45RA+ positively selected.

The CDR3 DNA follows: TGTGCCACCAGCGGCGGGGACGGAGGCTTTGATACGCAGTATTTT. The encoded protein is CATSGGDGGFDTQYF. V and J are TRBV7-8 and TRBJ2-3; D is possibly TRBD2 (6 bases). CDR3 length equals 15 residues. CDR1 and CDR2 (germline): SGHVS, FQNEAQ.